This T cell receptor beta chain is from a study of cytomegalovirus exposure and HLA in healthy donors. Overall study context: The platform used for the approximately 130 validation repertoires matched that of the roughly 720 first-cohort repertoires, a later analysis reported.

Looked up from germline, CDR1 is SEHNR and CDR2 is FQNEAQ (reference sequence). V lost 3 bases and J 7 bases, leaving 9 bases between the germline ends. The CDR3 consists of 13 residues. Study findings and constraints: A classifier reportedly called cytomegalovirus status with high sensitivity and specificity.

Produced via immunoSEQ multiplex PCR; TCRdb's table is partial and in-frame only. The data contain more than 90,000 clones, about 87% of them seen just once; the ten biggest clones take up around 1.9%. In this sample, this clone turned up once. Its antigen is currently unknown. Sequenced: PBMCs. The gene calls are TRBV7-9 and TRBJ1-4; no firm D call. The TCR originated in a young man in good health and CMV-seronegative. The CDR3 sequence is CASSFRKFEKLFF. The CDR3 coding sequence is TGTGCCAGCAGCTTTCGTAAATTTGAAAAACTGTTTTTT.